The entry below describes one T cell receptor beta chain. Its antigen has not been determined. Base qualities are not provided; no much larger clone lies one nucleotide away. The data originate from a study of T cell responses to AZD1222 COVID-19 vaccine (dated by TCRdb to the early 2020s). Study-wide context: AZD1222 recipients with second doses at about 4 weeks or about 12 weeks were pooled, because spike-specific TCR depth and breadth did not differ between schedules. Trial participants were enrolled into age subgroups of 18-55, 56-69 and 70-plus years, which contained 148, 28 and 57 TCR-sequenced participants, respectively. TCR sequencing covered 230 to 250 trial participants: nearly 210 given two doses of AZD1222 and 26 given two doses of MenACWY control vaccine. What the authors observed across the whole study: After two AZD1222 doses, both the breadth and the depth of spike-specific TCRs were significantly higher than at day 0 and than in MenACWY recipients. The whole spike protein was spanned by vaccine-associated CD4 TCRs, and dominant responses were seen in regions 160-218 and 743-854. Nearly half of unique spike-specific TCRs reportedly recognized epitopes outside regions mutated in the B.1.351 and B.1.1.7 variants. Conclusions about previously exposed vaccinees are limited because only a handful of AZD1222 recipients were SARS-CoV-2 seropositive at baseline. Participants were mostly white British, with more females than males. The authors suggested clonal diversity may have been underestimated. No day 14 peak-response samples were available, so repertoires were characterized only after the peak T cell response. In the small 56-69-year group, the increase in depth fell short of significance, most likely because of low power.

The CDR3 regions of human TCRbeta chains were analyzed by immunosequencing. As for the original processing: Repertoire TCRs were checked for matches against a reference library of SARS-CoV-2-specific TCRs that had been generated using the MIRA antigen-specificity platform. Breadth meant the fraction of unique TCRs that were SARS-CoV-2-associated, whereas depth meant the fraction of total T cells that were SARS-CoV-2-associated. Using the MIRA data, each spike-specific TCR was assigned both to the spike region to which the TCR was reactive and to a CD4 or CD8 class. Log10-transformed breadth and depth values were compared by one-way ANOVA with Sidak's multiple comparisons tests. Sourced from immuneACCESS, this table was stored by TCRdb with only in-frame sequences that have V and J called. A share of the clones is absent; for the studies checked, an unresolved V gene accounts for under half, and the remainder has no known explanation. Clone size and V and J calls were adopted from that table, with D and trimming inferred from the DNA. This sample gives about 120,000 clones in total; roughly 90% of them show up just once. Roughly 13% of the sample lies in the top ten.

V lost 5 bases and J lost 5 bases, and the count of bases not matched to a germline gene is 11. Taken from the germline V gene, the CDR1 and CDR2 loops are SNHLY and FYNNEI. Taken from cysteine to phenylalanine, the CDR3 has 15 residues. Just CDR3 DNA is preserved here, 45 bases in frame from base 1. The label giving this sample's time point can be read as: baseline before first vaccination. Samples from vaccinated people were obtained from the UK trials COV001 and COV002, which included a single-blind randomized controlled phase 2/3 trial of AZD1222 (ChAdOx1 nCoV-19) in healthy adults. Trial participant PBMC samples were collected at day 0 and day 28 after the second dose for TCRbeta chain sequencing.

The source material was peripheral blood, sampled on day 0 of AZD1222 vaccination. The source is an adult in good health. The rearranged segments are TRBV2 and TRBJ1-1; TRBD1 matches 7 bases in the middle. The DNA sequence is TGTGCCAGCAGTCGAAATACAGGGGTTGGGACTGAAGCTTTCTTT. Translated, it gives CASSRNTGVGTEAFF.